A single sample gave rise to the 16 T cell receptor beta chains below, sequenced in a study of blood T cell repertoires in COVID-19. Generated by immunoSEQ multiplex PCR, the TCRdb table keeps only in-frame clones and is missing some. In the table there are about 270,000 clones, more than 75% of which are singletons. The sequencing input was PBMCs or T cells enriched from blood (not recorded which). The receptor source for this set is a woman younger than 30 who had recovered from COVID-19.

This chain links TRBV5-1 with TRBJ2-7; 12 bases are shared with TRBD1. Germline V gene lookup returns CDR1 SGHRS and CDR2 YFSETQ. There are 15 residues in the CDR3. Trimming cost V 4 bases and J 5 bases; bases outside gene matches: 7. The CDR3 sequence: CASSQGQGALDEQYF. For the CDR3, the DNA is TGCGCCAGCAGCCAGGGACAGGGGGCATTGGACGAGCAGTACTTC.

The rearrangement uses TRBV30 and TRBJ1-2; weak D call: TRBD1 (5 bases). The CDR3 contains 18 residues. V gave up 6 bases and J gave up 5 bases, with 31 bases separating them. Germline lookup yields CDR1 GTSNPN and CDR2 SVGIG (reference sequence). Written as DNA, the CDR3 is TGTGCCTGTAATACTTATCAGGTCAGGGAGGTGAAGGGGTATGGCTACACCTTC. Its translation: CACNTYQVREVKGYGYTF.

This clone has just one count. The chain is built from TRBV29-1 and TRBJ1-1; 7 nucleotides match TRBD1. Germline CDR1 SQVTM, CDR2 ANQGSEA. Trimming removed 7 bases from V and 0 bases from J; junction bases left unmatched: 8. The CDR3 is made up of 14 amino acids. CDR3 bases: TGCAGCGCCGTGACAGGGAATATGAACACTGAAGCTTTCTTT. This codes for CSAVTGNMNTEAFF. Variable domain in full (rest from reference TRBV29-1 and TRBJ1-1): SAVISQKPSRDICQRGTSLTIQCQVDSQVTMMFWYRQQPGQSLTLIATANQGSEATYESGFVIDKFPISRPNLTFSTLTVSNMSPEDSSIYLCSAVTGNMNTEAFFGQGTRLTVV.

The CDR3 loop is CASSLTEGTLYTGELFF. CDR3 nucleotide sequence: TGTGCCAGCAGCTTAACAGAGGGAACACTATACACCGGGGAGCTGTTTTTT. The genes are TRBV13 and TRBJ2-2; weak D call: TRBD2 (5 bases). V was shortened by 2 bases and J by 3 bases, with 16 bases between the two germline ends. The CDR3 has 17 amino acids. Germline V lookup: CDR1 PRHDT, CDR2 FYEKMQ (reference sequence). Full variable domain (remainder filled in from reference TRBV13 and TRBJ2-2): AAGVIQSPRHLIKEKRETATLKCYPIPRHDTVYWYQQGPGQDPQFLISFYEKMQSDKGSIPDRFSAQQFSDYHSELNMSSLELGDSALYFCASSLTEGTLYTGELFFGEGSRLTVL.

This sequence joins TRBV6-1 and TRBJ1-3; TRBD1 aligns across 8 bases. The CDR3 spans 17 residues. Per germline, CDR1 MNHNS and CDR2 SASEGT. The trim removed 1 base at V and 3 bases at J, leaving 8 bases unmatched. The CDR3 region has the DNA TGTGCCAGCAGTGAAGGTCCTCAGGGGGCGCGTGGAAACACCATATATTTT. Protein: CASSEGPQGARGNTIYF.

V is TRBV19 and J is TRBJ1-2, with 8 bases fitting TRBD1. The CDR3 contains 13 residues. V shed 5 bases and J 8 bases; nucleotides not matched to a gene: 7. Per germline, CDR1 LNHDA and CDR2 SQIVND (reference sequence). The CDR3 spells CASSPRTGKGYTF. In DNA, the CDR3 is TGTGCCAGTAGTCCCCGGACAGGGAAGGGCTACACCTTC.

This chain joins TRBV4-1 and TRBJ2-1, with TRBD2 matching 13 bases. V shed 0 bases and J 7 bases; nucleotides not matched to a gene: 6. Germline V gives CDR1 MGHRA, CDR2 YSYEKL. The CDR3 spans 17 residues. CDR3 in DNA: TGCGCCAGCAGCCAAGATGGACTAGCGGGAGCCGGAAATGAGCAGTTCTTC. Its translation: CASSQDGLAGAGNEQFF.

V and J are TRBV12-3 or TRBV12-4 and TRBJ1-1; D is uncertain. The CDR3 extends over 11 amino acids. V lost 5 bases, J lost 7 bases, and 8 bases lay in between. CDR3 region: CASSPPGEAFF. The CDR3, as DNA: TGTGCCAGCAGTCCCCCAGGTGAAGCTTTCTTT.

V and J are TRBV5-1 and TRBJ2-7; tentatively, D is TRBD2 (5 bases). CDR1 is SGHRS, CDR2 YFSETQ, per germline. This CDR3 spans 14 amino acids. Trimming stripped 7 bases from V and 3 bases from J, with 17 bases between. CDR3 region: CASSLGQEVYEQYF. The CDR3 region has the DNA TGCGCCAGCTCGCTAGGGCAGGAGGTCTACGAGCAGTACTTC.

The rearrangement uses TRBV29-1 and TRBJ1-2; 11 positions match TRBD1. The CDR3 totals 14 residues. V trimming: 8 bases; J trimming: 7 bases; junction bases outside the gene matches: 12. Germline-derived CDR1 and CDR2 are SQVTM and ANQGSEA. The chain's CDR3 is CSIGQGARFGGYTF. DNA of the CDR3: TGCAGCATCGGACAGGGGGCCAGGTTTGGTGGCTACACCTTC. The full variable domain, in which reference TRBV29-1 and TRBJ1-2 provide the parts outside the CDR3, is SAVISQKPSRDICQRGTSLTIQCQVDSQVTMMFWYRQQPGQSLTLIATANQGSEATYESGFVIDKFPISRPNLTFSTLTVSNMSPEDSSIYLCSIGQGARFGGYTFGSGTRLTVV.

The V and J genes are TRBV30 and TRBJ2-2; 13 nucleotides align to TRBD2. Germline-derived CDR1 and CDR2 are GTSNPN and SVGIG (reference sequence). The trim removed 5 bases at V and 4 bases at J, leaving 10 bases unmatched. This CDR3 is built from 17 residues. The CDR3 region is CAWSTAGLAGFTGELFF. DNA of the CDR3: TGTGCCTGGTCGACTGCGGGACTAGCGGGATTCACCGGGGAGCTGTTTTTT.

The V gene is TRBV30, the J gene TRBJ2-5; tentatively, D is TRBD2 (7 bases). In germline, CDR1 is GTSNPN, CDR2 SVGIG (reference sequence). V lost 4 bases to trimming and J lost 6 bases, with 18 bases between them. The CDR3 runs to 14 residues. The chain's CDR3 is CAWNSGGAGKTQYF. The CDR3 region has the DNA TGTGCCTGGAATTCTGGGGGGGCAGGGAAGACCCAGTACTTC.

The chain is built from TRBV4-2 and TRBJ2-2; 13 bases line up with TRBD2. The CDR3 length is 17 residues. Germline V gene data show CDR1 as LGHNA and CDR2 as YNFKEQ. J was trimmed by 4 bases and V by 5 bases; bases with no gene match: 7. The CDR3 region has the DNA TGTGCCAGCAGCGCCAGACTAGCGGGAGGCTCCACCGGGGAGCTGTTTTTT. Amino acid sequence: CASSARLAGGSTGELFF.

V gene TRBV5-1 combines with J gene TRBJ2-1, with D possibly TRBD1 on 6 matching bases. Trimming cost V 3 bases and J 2 bases, with 12 bases left between them. This CDR3 comprises 15 residues. CDR1 and CDR2 (germline): SGHRS, YFSETQ. CDR3 loop: CASSSSGQTYNEQFF. The CDR3 region has the DNA TGCGCCAGCAGCTCCTCCGGACAGACCTACAATGAGCAGTTCTTC.

This clone was observed a few times. The chain links TRBV5-1 to TRBJ1-2; 10 bases map to TRBD1. Germline CDR1 and CDR2: SGHRS and YFSETQ. With 0 bases clipped from V and 8 bases from J, the junction kept 1 base outside the gene matches. CDR3 length: 13 amino acids. CDR3 coding DNA: TGCGCCAGCAGCTTGGGGGACAGGGGAGGCTACACCTTC. Protein: CASSLGDRGGYTF.

Here the CDR3 DNA reads TGTGCCAGCAGCCCGACCGGACAGGTTTACTACGAGCAGTACTTC. Translated, it gives CASSPTGQVYYEQYF. The rearrangement joins TRBV7-9 to TRBJ2-7; 7 bases agree with TRBD1. The CDR3 sequence is 15 residues long. Germline CDR1 reads SEHNR; CDR2 reads FQNEAQ (reference sequence). V lost 5 bases and J lost 3; bases outside the gene matches: 10.